This TCR beta chain was documented in a study of control samples from healthy donors and cancer patients. The protocol was immunoSEQ multiplex PCR, while the TCRdb copy is restricted to in-frame clones and leaves out a portion. The table has approximately 90,000 clones, just over 90% seen once. The receptor was isolated from a woman in her twenties or thirties in good health. Sequencing input: blood.

The CDR3 here is CASSLVGNTDTQYF. In nucleotides, the CDR3 is TGCGCCAGCAGCTTGGTAGGCAACACAGATACGCAGTATTTT. This chain connects TRBV5-1 to TRBJ2-3; no reliable D call. The ends were cut back, 0 bases at V and 2 bases at J, with 7 bases in the middle. Germline values: CDR1 SGHRS, CDR2 YFSETQ. This CDR3 has 14 amino acids.